The clone carrying this T cell receptor (beta chain) was counted only a few times. MiXCR, run by TCRdb on the RT-PCR reads, gives a single entry per CDR3 protein. The data show 500,000 to 600,000 distinct CDR3 sequences, 11% to 15% seen once. Looked up from germline, CDR1 is LGHNA and CDR2 is YNFKEQ. The V and J ends lost 0 bases and 12 bases respectively, with 6 bases between them. The CDR3 has 11 amino acids. This sample stems from a study of response to subunit inactivated influenza vaccine. The receptor was derived from a man in his fifties who received an inactivated influenza vaccine. The J gene is TRBJ2-1, the V gene TRBV4-2; D remains unclear. Source: PBMCs from blood, taken 11 to 12 days after vaccination. CDR3 sequence (DNA): TGTGCCAGCAGCCAAGATCTCGGGCAGTTCTTC. Translation: CASSQDLGQFF.